This TCR beta chain was observed in a study of T cells in Graves' hyperthyroidism and ophthalmopathy. This CDR3 has 15 residues. The germline V gene has CDR1 LGHDT and CDR2 YNNKEL (reference sequence). V lost 5 bases to trimming and J lost 1 base, with 13 bases between them. Whole-study findings and limits: Ophthalmopathy, which appeared later, was predicted by the model a median roughly 6.5 months before onset. Blood also held most thyroid clonotypes expanded beyond 0.001.

Researchers amplified the TCR beta CDR3 regions from RNA transcripts. The TCR CDR3 first-round RT-PCR relied on the HTBI primer set. TCRdb used MiXCR to reprocess the multiplex PCR reads, holding one entry per CDR3 protein. The table has around 570,000 distinct CDR3 sequences, about 20% seen once. This clonotype was observed many times. As yet, its antigen is unknown. The J gene is TRBJ2-3, the V gene TRBV3-1, with D perhaps matching TRBD2 (6 bases). The clonotype comes from a man in his forties or fifties with Graves' ophthalmopathy. The sequencing input was blood. CDR3 loop: CASSAMWEGTDTQYF. The DNA of the CDR3 is TGTGCCAGCAGCGCCATGTGGGAGGGCACAGATACGCAGTATTTT.